These 14 T cell receptor beta chains share one sample of origin, sequenced in a study of T cell responses to AZD1222 COVID-19 vaccine. TCRdb's table, derived via immunoSEQ multiplex PCR, lists solely in-frame clones and lacks some. In the table there are some 140,000 clones, about 93% of which are singletons. The specimen was peripheral blood, collected 28 days after the second AZD1222 dose. The receptors derive from an adult who received the AZD1222 COVID-19 vaccine.

The genes are TRBV3-1 (or the pseudogene TRBV3-2) and TRBJ2-7, with D perhaps being TRBD1 or TRBD2 (5 bases each). V was shortened by 4 bases and J by 6 bases, with 13 bases between the two germline ends. The CDR3 spans 13 residues. CDR1 LGHDT and CDR2 YNNKEL come from the germline V gene (reference sequence). CDR3 amino acids: CASSRPEGTEQYF. CDR3 DNA sequence: TGTGCCAGCAGCCGCCCTGAGGGGACCGAGCAGTACTTC.

The rearrangement joins TRBV5-1 to TRBJ1-1, with TRBD1 as a possible D gene (6 bases). CDR3 length equals 16 residues. The ends were cut back, 3 bases at V and 0 bases at J, with 15 bases in the middle. Germline loops: CDR1 SGHRS, CDR2 YFSETQ. Written as DNA, the CDR3 is TGCGCCAGCAGCTGGGGGGCAGGGGATATGAACACTGAAGCTTTCTTT. Encoded protein: CASSWGAGDMNTEAFF. The full variable domain, in which reference TRBV5-1 and TRBJ1-1 provide the parts outside the CDR3, is KAGVTQTPRYLIKTRGQQVTLSCSPISGHRSVSWYQQTPGQGLQFLFEYFSETQRNKGNFPGRFSGRQFSNSRSEMNVSTLELGDSALYLCASSWGAGDMNTEAFFGQGTRLTVV.

The chain uses TRBV6-5 and TRBJ1-6; D gene uncertain. V was trimmed by 2 bases and J by 10 bases, leaving 18 bases between them. CDR3 length: 16 amino acids. The germline V gene has CDR1 MNHEY and CDR2 SVGAGI. DNA of the CDR3: TGTGCCAGCAGTTACACAGCGGGGAACCATGGGTCACCCCTCCACTTT. Translating gives CASSYTAGNHGSPLHF.

The genes are TRBV10-3 and TRBJ2-3, with TRBD2 matching 8 bases. Germline lookup yields CDR1 ENHRY and CDR2 SYGVKD. The CDR3 consists of 16 residues. The V and J ends lost 0 bases and 4 bases, in that order; junction bases with no gene match: 6. The CDR3 nucleotides read TGTGCCATCAGTGAGTCGGGCGGGGGGACCTCAGATACGCAGTATTTT. It encodes CAISESGGGTSDTQYF.

This chain joins TRBV2 and TRBJ1-1; 7 positions agree with TRBD1. V lost 4 bases to trimming and J lost 5 bases; unmatched junction nucleotides: 4. The germline CDR1 and CDR2 sequences are SNHLY and FYNNEI. The CDR3 has 13 residues. In DNA, the CDR3 is TGTGCCAGCAGTGCCCCGACAGGGACTGAAGCTTTCTTT. Protein sequence: CASSAPTGTEAFF.

This clone has just a few counts. The chain carries TRBV12-3 or TRBV12-4 and TRBJ1-5; D gene uncertain. Trimming took off 2 bases at V and 4 bases at J, with 3 bases between the two ends. The CDR3 extends over 12 amino acids. DNA of the CDR3: TGTGCCAGCAGTTTACCAAATCAGCCCCAGCATTTT. Translating it yields CASSLPNQPQHF.

This sequence joins TRBV7-9 and TRBJ1-2; the D gene is possibly TRBD1 (5 bases). Trimming shortened V by 5 bases and J by 4 bases, and 20 bases separated the two germline ends. CDR1 and CDR2 (germline): SEHNR, FQNEAQ (reference sequence). This CDR3 has 16 amino acids. This CDR3 is CASSPAGTQQSYGYTF. In DNA form, the CDR3 reads TGTGCCAGCAGCCCAGCCGGGACTCAACAGTCCTATGGCTACACCTTC. Full variable domain (missing parts from reference TRBV7-9 and TRBJ1-2): DTGVSQNPRHKITKRGQNVTFRCDPISEHNRLYWYRQTLGQGPEFLTYFQNEAQLEKSRLLSDRFSAERPKGSFSTLEIQRTEQGDSAMYLCASSPAGTQQSYGYTFGSGTRLTVV.

The J gene is TRBJ1-1, the V gene TRBV28; tentatively, D is TRBD1 (5 bases). CDR1 is MDHEN and CDR2 is SYDVKM in the germline V gene. Trimming cost V 6 bases and J 7 bases, with 21 bases left between them. The CDR3 sequence is 15 residues long. CDR3 region: CASSSQVPGGDEAFF. The CDR3 region has the DNA TGTGCCAGCAGCTCCCAGGTTCCCGGGGGAGATGAAGCTTTCTTT.

V and J are TRBV30 and TRBJ1-3; unclear D gene. The length of the CDR3 is 14 residues. V was shortened by 0 bases and J by 0 bases, with 6 bases between the two germline ends. In germline, CDR1 is GTSNPN, CDR2 SVGIG (reference sequence). The CDR3 region has the DNA TGTGCCTGGAGTGTAAAGGGCTCTGGAAACACCATATATTTT. It specifies CAWSVKGSGNTIYF. The full variable domain, rest sourced from reference TRBV30 and TRBJ1-3, is SQTIHQWPATLVQPVGSPLSLECTVEGTSNPNLYWYRQAAGRGLQLLFYSVGIGQISSEVPQNLSASRPQDRQFILSSKKLLLSDSGFYLCAWSVKGSGNTIYFGEGSWLTVV.

V is TRBV29-1 and J is TRBJ1-1; D not certain. The germline gives CDR1 SQVTM, CDR2 ANQGSEA. This CDR3 comprises 11 residues. V shed 6 bases and J shed 6 bases, with 11 bases lying between them. This CDR3 reads CSVTLVAEAFF. CDR3 nucleotides: TGCAGCGTGACATTGGTGGCTGAAGCTTTCTTT.

This chain uses TRBV5-1 with TRBJ2-2, with TRBD2 as a possible D gene (5 bases). Germline CDR1 and CDR2: SGHRS and YFSETQ. Trimming took off 1 base at V and 0 bases at J, with 7 bases between the two ends. This CDR3 has 15 residues. CDR3 in amino acids: CASSLRGANTGELFF. CDR3 coding DNA: TGCGCCAGCAGCTTGCGGGGAGCGAACACCGGGGAGCTGTTTTTT.

As regards this clone: The identical CDR3 is also encoded by other nucleotide sequences in the sample. The J gene is TRBJ1-2, the V gene TRBV5-1; weak D call: TRBD1 (6 bases). Germline loops: CDR1 SGHRS, CDR2 YFSETQ. The V end lost 0 bases, the J end lost 2 bases, and 8 bases lay between the germline ends. The CDR3 is 14 amino acids. CDR3 coding DNA: TGCGCCAGCAGCTTGGGGCAGGGGAACTATGGCTACACCTTC. Residues: CASSLGQGNYGYTF. The whole variable domain, remainder taken from reference TRBV5-1 and TRBJ1-2, is KAGVTQTPRYLIKTRGQQVTLSCSPISGHRSVSWYQQTPGQGLQFLFEYFSETQRNKGNFPGRFSGRQFSNSRSEMNVSTLELGDSALYLCASSLGQGNYGYTFGSGTRLTVV.

This clone was observed a single time. J is TRBJ1-6 and V is TRBV6-6, with TRBD1 matching over 9 bases. Germline CDR1 is MNHNY and CDR2 is SVGAGI (reference sequence). This CDR3 is 19 amino acids long. V shed 5 bases, J shed 3 bases, and the junction held 14 bases outside the gene matches. CDR3 sequence (DNA): TGTGCCAGCAGTCATCCCGGGGGGACAGGGCCCTTCTATAATTCACCCCTCCACTTT. This gives the protein CASSHPGGTGPFYNSPLHF.

The chain carries TRBV7-6 and TRBJ2-5; D may be TRBD1 (6 bases). The V end lost 5 bases, the J end lost 5 bases, and 9 bases lay between the germline ends. This CDR3 has 12 residues. CDR1 is SGHVS and CDR2 is FNYEAQ in the germline V gene. CDR3 sequence (DNA): TGTGCCAGCAGCCCCCAGGGGGAGACCCAGTACTTC. Its protein product is CASSPQGETQYF.